Described below is a single T cell receptor (beta chain) sequence and its context. Its target antigen remains unknown. The record has no base qualities; no much larger clone is one base away. Libraries were made using PCR. DNA from cultured CD4+ T cells was subjected to TCR sequencing with the Oncomine TCR Beta short-read assay at the Johns Hopkins FTIC core. Genomic DNA was extracted from the cultured CD4+ T cells with the QIAamp micro DNA kit. Oncomine TCR Beta libraries from cultured CD4+ T cells were pooled using unique dual indexes and sequenced on an Illumina iSeq 100. The original methods were these. Non-productive sequences were filtered out, and CDR3s that did not start with C, did not end with F or W, or were shorter than 7 amino acids were discarded. Antigen-specific clonotypes were identified with the MANAFEST web application by comparing peptide-stimulated wells with reference and other culture wells. An FDR below 0.05, an odds ratio above 5, and a productive frequency above 0.1% in at least two of three replicate wells were required for clones to be considered positive. A clonotype was classed as cross-reactive if the clonotype showed significant expansion both in SARS-CoV-2 spike wells and in at least one common cold coronavirus spike condition. Using R version 3.6.1, CDR3 homology was evaluated through Levenshtein distances (stringdist) along with unrooted phylogenetic trees (ape). The raw public reads went through TCRdb reprocessing: fastp at Q25, MiXCR clone calling, in-frame beta chains kept. Duplicate CDR3 protein sequences are folded into a single record with the most common DNA and genes. The V and J calls and clone size come from TCRdb's table, not from the authors' own analysis. This sample is represented by some 9,800 distinct CDR3 sequences; roughly three fifths of them were singletons. 27% of the sample is in the top ten clones.

The sample's treatment or condition label, decoded: roughly 10-day PBMC culture with coronavirus spike peptide pools or control peptides (ViraFEST assay). The ViraFEST assay, used in the study, expanded antigen-specific T cells with peptide pools and then identified the expanded clonotypes through TCR sequencing. The convalescent patients' positive SARS-CoV-2 PCR tests were from March to December 2020, which was before the Alpha, Beta and Delta variants emerged in the United States. PBMCs were cultured at about 2 million per well in IMDM supplemented with approximately 4.7% human AB serum and around 10 IU/ml IL-2, with approximately 11 ug/ml peptide pools added. Half of the culture medium was replaced with fresh IL-2-containing medium on days 3 and 7. Once the cells had been in culture for approximately 10 days, the EasySep CD4+ T cell isolation kit was used to isolate CD4+ T cells by negative selection. Ficoll-Paque Plus gradient centrifugation was used to isolate PBMCs from whole blood, and the isolated PBMCs were then either used fresh or cryopreserved at -140C. In general, triplicate wells were set up for every culture condition.

The data are from a study of vaccination and CD4 T cells after COVID-19 (dated by TCRdb to 2022 to 2024). As for the study more broadly: Convalescent patients had a positive SARS-CoV-2 result on nasal swab PCR, and of these patients, fewer than ten had mild disease and one had severe disease. The convalescent cohort comprised six males and four females, including two Hispanic individuals, seven Caucasians, two Asians and one multiracial person. Participants got two doses of the Pfizer-BioNTech BNT162b2 vaccine (n=8) or two doses of the Moderna mRNA-1273 vaccine (n=2). Post-COVID blood samples from convalescent patients were collected a median of roughly 100 days after diagnosis, with a range of roughly 30 to 170 days. Post-vaccine blood samples were obtained a median of approximately 70 days after the second vaccine dose, with a range of roughly 12 to 250 days. The cultures were stimulated with overlapping spike peptide pools from SARS-CoV-2 and from the common cold coronaviruses HCoV-NL63, HCoV-OC43 and HCoV-229E. In control cultures, a CEFX viral epitope pool was used as positive control, an HIV-1 Nef peptide pool was used as negative control, or no peptide was added. In under twelve COVID-19 convalescent patients and 4 infection-naive healthy vaccine recipients, researchers compared the spike-specific CD4+ TCR repertoire from before mRNA vaccination with the repertoire from after.

Broad study findings and their caveats: Nearly all vaccine-specific clones in convalescent patients (304 of 307) were mono-reactive for SARS-CoV-2 spike rather than cross-reactive with common cold coronaviruses. Only a relatively small number of convalescent patients were included in the study, and early timepoints following natural infection were not analyzed. In convalescent patients, a median around 90% of post-vaccine SARS-CoV-2-reactive clones were detected only after vaccination, suggesting vaccine-specific priming. The median count of SARS-CoV-2-reactive clonotypes went up from approximately 22 after infection to a few dozen after vaccination, although the change was not significant.

From the cysteine through the phenylalanine, the CDR3 covers 16 amino acids. Solely the CDR3 DNA is kept, with 48 bases framed from the first base. As encoded in the germline V gene, CDR1 is MNHEY while CDR2 is SVGEGT. At the junction V is shortened by 2 bases and J by 0 bases, with 11 bases in between. The TCR sequence derives from a human donor who had recovered from COVID-19. Material for sequencing was CD4+ T cells from blood, cultured in vitro. The chain is made from TRBV6-2 or TRBV6-3 and TRBJ2-1; the D gene cannot be named for sure. The bases are TGTGCCAGCAGTTACGCGTGGGTAAGCTCCTACAATGAGCAGTTCTTC. Its translation reads: CASSYAWVSSYNEQFF.